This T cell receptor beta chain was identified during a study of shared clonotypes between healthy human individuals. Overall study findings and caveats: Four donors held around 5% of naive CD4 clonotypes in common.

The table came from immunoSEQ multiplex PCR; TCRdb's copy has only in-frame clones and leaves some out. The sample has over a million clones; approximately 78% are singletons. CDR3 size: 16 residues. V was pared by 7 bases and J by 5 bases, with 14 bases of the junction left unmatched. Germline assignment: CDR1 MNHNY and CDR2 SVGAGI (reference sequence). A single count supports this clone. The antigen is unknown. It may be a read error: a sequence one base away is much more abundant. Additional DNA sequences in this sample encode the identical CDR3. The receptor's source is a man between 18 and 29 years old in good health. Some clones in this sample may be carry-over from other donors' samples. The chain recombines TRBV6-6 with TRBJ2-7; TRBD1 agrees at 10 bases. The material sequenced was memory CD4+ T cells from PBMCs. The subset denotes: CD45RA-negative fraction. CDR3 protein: CASTDQNRDRGHEQYF. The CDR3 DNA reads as TGTGCCAGCACCGACCAGAACCGGGACAGGGGTCACGAGCAGTACTTC.